This TCR beta chain comes out of a study of T cells of healthy individuals. TCRdb reanalysed the 5' RACE reads using MiXCR and keeps one entry per CDR3 protein. The table has tens of thousands of distinct CDR3 sequences, 15% to 20% seen once. The V end was cut by 6 bases, the J end by 0 bases, with 21 bases between. Germline V lookup: CDR1 MNHNY, CDR2 SVGAGI (reference sequence). The CDR3 totals 18 residues. The V call is TRBV6-6, the J call TRBJ2-1; no clear D. The receptor comes from a human donor in good health. The CDR3 is CASSIAPIGGSSYNEQFF. Here the CDR3 DNA reads TGTGCCAGCAGCATAGCCCCAATCGGCGGAAGCTCCTACAATGAGCAGTTCTTC.